Listed below are T cell receptor beta chains from one sample, sequenced in a study of blood T cell repertoires in COVID-19. Generated by immunoSEQ multiplex PCR, the TCRdb table keeps only in-frame clones and is missing some. The sample records approximately 250,000 clones, 85% to 90% being singletons. Source material: PBMCs or T cells enriched from blood (not recorded which). The source is a young woman who had recovered from COVID-19. Both conserved end residues are part of each CDR3. The D gene is left open where the match is weak. The size of a clone is reported for some rows only, either as once, few or many, or as a class for expanded clones.

>.|.|TRBJ1-4|TRBV3-1/TRBV3-2
TGTGCCAGCAGCCAAGACCGACAATGGAATGAAAAACTGTTTTTT
CASSQDRQWNEKLFF
>.|.|TRBJ2-7|TRBV10-3
TGTGCCATCAGTGGCGCCGGGACAATCTACGAGCAGTACTTC
CAISGAGTIYEQYF
>TRBD1|.|TRBJ1-2|TRBV6-5
TGTGCCAGCAGTCGGACAGGCTATGGCTACACCTTC
CASSRTGYGYTF
>TRBD2|.|TRBJ2-5|TRBV7-6
TGTGCCAGCAGCTTCAACATTTTCCAGCGGGAAGGAGAGACCCAGTACTTC
CASSFNIFQREGETQYF
>TRBD1|.|TRBJ1-1|TRBV5-4
TGTGCCAGCAGCCCCGCGGGACAGAGACCGAACACTGAAGCTTTCTTT
CASSPAGQRPNTEAFF
>.|.|TRBJ1-2|TRBV20-1
TGCAGTGCTAGTTTTTCCTCGGGGAACTATGGCTACACCTTC
CSASFSSGNYGYTF
>.|.|TRBJ2-5|TRBV5-1
TGCGCCAGCAGCTTACCCCGGGGTGCGGCCGATACCCAGTACTTC
CASSLPRGAADTQYF
>TRBD2|.|TRBJ2-4|TRBV28
TGTGCCAGCAGCCACGGGAGGGCCAGAGTAACCAAAAACATTCAGTACTTC
CASSHGRARVTKNIQYF
>.|.|TRBJ1-1|TRBV30
TGTGCCTGGAGTTCAAGAGGGGGTCAGTACACTGAAGCTTTCTTT
CAWSSRGGQYTEAFF
>.|.|TRBJ1-4|TRBV5-5
TGTGCCAGCAGCTTCCACATGTCAACTAATGAAAAACTGTTTTTT
CASSFHMSTNEKLFF
>.|.|TRBJ2-2|TRBV7-8
TGTGCCAGCAGCTCCCGCAAACGGTTTGGAGCAACGAGCACCGGGGAGCTGTTTTTT
CASSSRKRFGATSTGELFF
>TRBD2|.|TRBJ2-2|TRBV7-2
TGTGCCAGCAGCTTGAGCGGGAGTACCGGGGAGCTGTTTTTT
CASSLSGSTGELFF
>TRBD2|.|TRBJ2-7|TRBV19
TGTGCCAGTAGTCCAAGGACTAGCGGGAGGCTCAGGGAGCAGTACTTC
CASSPRTSGRLREQYF
>.|once|TRBJ1-1|TRBV7-2
TGTGCCAGCAGCCTTAGGGGGACCGGGACTGAAGCTTTCTTT
CASSLRGTGTEAFF
>.|.|TRBJ1-6|TRBV11-3
TGTGCCAGCAGCTTAGCAGCGGATTCACCCCTCCACTTT
CASSLAADSPLHF
>.|few|TRBJ1-2|TRBV20-1
TGCAGTGCTAGTTTGGAGTCCTCTGGCTACACCTTC
CSASLESSGYTF
>TRBD2|.|TRBJ2-1|TRBV7-2
TGTGCCAGCAGCTCTGGCGGGAGCTCCTTCCACAATGAGCAGTTCTTC
CASSSGGSSFHNEQFF
>.|once|TRBJ1-1|TRBV7-2
TGTGCCAGCAGCTTAGCTCAGAACACTGAAGCTTTCTTT
CASSLAQNTEAFF
>.|.|TRBJ1-1|TRBV5-4
TGTGCCAGCAGCTTGTGGCAGGGCACTGAAGCTTTCTTT
CASSLWQGTEAFF
>.|.|TRBJ1-2|TRBV21-1
TGTGCCAGCAGCTTAGGTTATCGAGGGACAGACTATGGCTACACCTTC
CASSLGYRGTDYGYTF
>TRBD1|.|TRBJ1-4|TRBV28
TGTGCCAGCACCTTAGCGGGACAGCCTAATGAAAAACTGTTTTTT
CASTLAGQPNEKLFF
>TRBD1|.|TRBJ2-1|TRBV15
TGTGCCACCAGCATCGACAGGGTGAATGAGCAGTTCTTC
CATSIDRVNEQFF
>TRBD2|.|TRBJ2-7|TRBV27
TGTGCCAGCAGTTTAAATGCGGGAGGGTCCTACGAGCAGTACTTC
CASSLNAGGSYEQYF
>.|.|TRBJ2-7|TRBV27
TGTGCCAGCAGTTTTCTGGGAACAGGCGAGCAGTACTTC
CASSFLGTGEQYF
>.|.|TRBJ2-3|TRBV19
TGTGCCAGTAGTTTGGTAGTCGGTCCGTCAGATACGCAGTATTTT
CASSLVVGPSDTQYF
>.|.|TRBJ2-7|TRBV28
TGTGCCAGCAGTCTCGAGACTACCAGTTTTACCTACGAGCAGTACTTC
CASSLETTSFTYEQYF
>TRBD2|.|TRBJ2-1|TRBV3-1/TRBV3-2
TGTGCCAGCAGCCAAATCGGGACTAGCGGGAGAAATGAGCAGTTCTTC
CASSQIGTSGRNEQFF
>TRBD1|.|TRBJ2-2|TRBV28
TGTGCCACCCGGCATCAGACAGGGCTTAACACCGGGGAGCTGTTTTTT
CATRHQTGLNTGELFF
>TRBD1|.|TRBJ2-2|TRBV19
TGTGCCAGTAGTATTGATCCGTTGTACAGGGGAAAGATTTCGGAGCTGTTTTTT
CASSIDPLYRGKISELFF
>TRBD1|.|TRBJ1-6|TRBV5-4
TGTGCCAGCAGCTCCCGGGACAGAGGCTCACCCCTCCACTTT
CASSSRDRGSPLHF
>.|once|TRBJ1-5|TRBV7-6
TGTGCCAGCAGCTTAGGTAGCCGACTAAGCAATCAGCCCCAGCATTTT
CASSLGSRLSNQPQHF
>.|.|TRBJ1-1|TRBV29-1
TGCAGCGCCCGGAGGCAGGCGAACACTGAAGCTTTCTTT
CSARRQANTEAFF
>.|.|TRBJ2-5|TRBV21-1
TGTGCCAGCAGGAGGTTCTTCTCCCTTCAAGAGACCCAGTACTTC
CASRRFFSLQETQYF
>TRBD2|.|TRBJ2-1|TRBV10-3
TGTGCCATCGGAAGACTAGCGGGGAGCTACAATGAGCAGTTCTTC
CAIGRLAGSYNEQFF
>.|.|TRBJ1-2|TRBV5-1
TGCGCCAGCAGCTCCAGGGTAGGCTATGGCTACACCTTC
CASSSRVGYGYTF
>.|once|TRBJ1-3|TRBV9
TGTGCCAGCAGCTCAGCCCACAGGGCCTCTGGAAACACCATATATTTT
CASSSAHRASGNTIYF
>TRBD1|once|TRBJ1-2|TRBV4-3
TGCGCCAGCAGCCAAGATGGAAGCCCGGGACAGGGTTTGAGGGGCTACACCTTC
CASSQDGSPGQGLRGYTF
>.|once|TRBJ1-5|TRBV7-8
TGTGCCAGCAGCTTCGCGGGACTCAATCAGCCCCAGCATTTT
CASSFAGLNQPQHF
>.|.|TRBJ1-6|TRBV27
TGTGCCAGCAGAGGGAGCTCCTATAATTCACCCCTCCACTTT
CASRGSSYNSPLHF
>.|.|TRBJ2-1|TRBV7-6
TGTGCCAGCATGGGGAACCCTGGAGGTTTACACAAGGATAATGAGCAGTTCTTC
CASMGNPGGLHKDNEQFF
>.|.|TRBJ1-4|TRBV10-3
TGTGCCACCCGGCCCAACGGGAATGAAAAACTGTTTTTT
CATRPNGNEKLFF
>.|.|TRBJ1-4|TRBV4-1
TGCGCCAGCAGTAGGGGTGGGGATGAAAAACTGTTTTTT
CASSRGGDEKLFF
>TRBD2|.|TRBJ2-1|TRBV29-1
TGCAGCGGTCGACTAGCGGGAGAGGGTGAGCAGTTCTTC
CSGRLAGEGEQFF
>TRBD1|.|TRBJ1-1|TRBV11-2
TGTGCCAGCAGCTTAGAAGTGGCAGGGGGGAAGATGAACACTGAAGCTTTCTTT
CASSLEVAGGKMNTEAFF
>TRBD2|.|TRBJ2-7|TRBV6-2/TRBV6-3
TGTGCCAGCAGTCGCTCCTCGGGGGGCTCCTACGAGCAGTACTTC
CASSRSSGGSYEQYF
>.|.|TRBJ2-7|TRBV4-2
TGTGCCAGCAGCCAAGGGCTTGAATACGAGCAGTACTTC
CASSQGLEYEQYF
>.|.|TRBJ1-2|TRBV2
TGTGCCAGCAGTGAAAACAGTGGGACATATGGCTACACCTTC
CASSENSGTYGYTF
>.|once|TRBJ2-7|TRBV4-2
TGTGCCAGCAGCCAGTATTCCGGGACACGGGGGGAAGAGCAGTACTTC
CASSQYSGTRGEEQYF
>TRBD1|.|TRBJ2-3|TRBV11-3
TGTGCCAGCAGCTTGGGACAGGGTTGGAAGACAGATACGCAGTATTTT
CASSLGQGWKTDTQYF
>.|.|TRBJ1-6|TRBV27
TGTGCCAGCAGCCAAAACTCAATGAGATTTGTAGTCCCCTATAATTCACCCCTCCACTTT
CASSQNSMRFVVPYNSPLHF
>.|.|TRBJ2-1|TRBV5-1
TGCGCCAGCAGCTACCCAGGGCCCCCTTACAATGAGCAGTTCTTC
CASSYPGPPYNEQFF
>.|few|TRBJ1-5|TRBV19
TGTGCCAGTAGTATGTCTCCGTATAGCAATCAGCCCCAGCATTTT
CASSMSPYSNQPQHF
>TRBD2|few|TRBJ2-5|TRBV2
TGTGCCAGCAGTGACCCAGCGGGGCAAGAGACCCAGTACTTC
CASSDPAGQETQYF
>TRBD2|.|TRBJ2-7|TRBV19
TGTGCCAGTAGTACGGCTAGCGGCCCGTCCTACGAGCAGTACTTC
CASSTASGPSYEQYF
>TRBD1|.|TRBJ1-1|TRBV5-4
TGTGCCAGCTCGACAGGGTACACTGAAGCTTTCTTT
CASSTGYTEAFF
>TRBD1|.|TRBJ1-6|TRBV27
TGTGCCAGCAGTGCAACAGGGGAGCCCAATTCACCCCTCCACTTT
CASSATGEPNSPLHF
>.|few|TRBJ2-7|TRBV27
TGTGCCAGCAGTTTATGTTACGGGCAGTACTTC
CASSLCYGQYF